This TCR beta chain was identified in a study of human T cells and chemical hapten exposure. Study overall: The use of 2% DPC on around 2 cm by around 2 cm of upper inner arm skin constituted sensitization.

The ends were cut back, 3 bases at V and 5 bases at J, with 11 bases in the middle. CDR1 is SGHTA and CDR2 is FQGNSA in the germline V gene. The CDR3 loop spans 14 amino acids. Time point reported: pre-sensitization, week 0. Treatment noted: therapeutic diphenylcyclopropenone sensitization with weekly scalp DPC. Someone pulled total RNA out of unfractionated whole blood. Whole-study results and caveats: The donor cohort had alopecia, so its immune response may not match that of healthy people. Expanded TCRs created a significantly greater count of big CDR3 similarity clusters than controls did.

From the RACE reads, TCRdb called clonotypes with MiXCR, one entry per CDR3 protein. The sample has about 120,000 distinct CDR3 sequences; less than 15% are singletons. A few counts support this clonotype. Its specificity is not known. The chain employs TRBV7-2 and TRBJ2-1; no definite D call. This receptor was obtained from a woman between 18 and 29 years old with alopecia areata. Some clones in this sample may be carry-over from other donors' samples. The sample consisted of whole blood, taken in connection with sensitization to the hapten diphenylcyclopropenone (DPC). The DNA for the CDR3 is TGTGCCAGCAGCTTCCAAACTACCCACAATGAGCAGTTCTTC. It specifies CASSFQTTHNEQFF.